This T cell receptor beta chain is from a study of blood T cells in healthy people across ages. Through a sample-barcoded 5' primer and a J-beta primer mix, a second PCR was run for roughly 7 to 12 cycles. Sequencing yielded, for each sample, at least 2.5 million paired-end reads carrying CDR3. One entry per CDR3 protein results from TCRdb running MiXCR on the 5' RACE reads. This sample has about 400,000 distinct CDR3 sequences, with approximately 52% found just once. Regarding this clonotype: The target antigen is unknown.

V was trimmed by 6 bases and J by 6 bases, leaving 12 bases between them. Germline assignment: CDR1 MNHNS and CDR2 SASEGT. The CDR3 contains 12 residues. Study outcomes and limitations: As naive T cell percentage varied, TCR beta diversity correlated strongly with it.

Sequencing input: blood. This chain uses TRBV6-1 with TRBJ2-7; D is tentatively TRBD1 or TRBD2 (5 bases each). The TCR sequence derives from a man aged 55 to 70 in good health. The CDR3 nucleotides are TGTGCCAGCAGGCCGGGGCTCCCCGAGCAGTACTTC. Protein product: CASRPGLPEQYF.